These T cell receptor beta chains were read from a single sample in a study of blood T cell repertoires in COVID-19. Assay: immunoSEQ multiplex PCR; the TCRdb copy retains only in-frame clones and omits some. The table lists 95,000 to 110,000 clones, about 90% of them singletons. Sample: peripheral blood. Source of these receptors: a man over 45 with acute or convalescent COVID-19. CDR3s include the opening cysteine and the closing phenylalanine or tryptophan. Fields, in order: J gene, V gene, clone size, D gene, CDR3 DNA, CDR3 protein. D genes are given only for firm matches. Expanded clones get a size class; other rows say once, few or many, or leave the size out.

TRBJ1-5 | TRBV2 | . | . | TGTGCCAGCACCTCCGACAGGAGCAATCAGCCCCAGCATTTT | CASTSDRSNQPQHF
TRBJ2-5 | TRBV5-6 | . | TRBD1 | TGTGCCAGCAGCCTGGGACAGGGGATGGCCGGAGAGACCCAGTACTTC | CASSLGQGMAGETQYF
TRBJ1-1 | TRBV5-4 | . | TRBD1 | TGTGCCAGCAGCCCCCCGACAGGGAGGAACACTGAAGCTTTCTTT | CASSPPTGRNTEAFF
TRBJ2-3 | TRBV14 | . | TRBD2 | TGTGCCAGCAGCCAAGATCTCGGGAGGGCCCGAAGCACAGATACGCAGTATTTT | CASSQDLGRARSTDTQYF
TRBJ2-1 | TRBV12-3/TRBV12-4 | . | . | TGTGCCAGCAGAACAGGACGCGAGAATGAGCAGTTCTTC | CASRTGRENEQFF
TRBJ1-6 | TRBV5-6 | . | . | TGTGCCAGCAGCTTCTATGCCGTTAATTCACCCCTCCACTTT | CASSFYAVNSPLHF
TRBJ2-7 | TRBV6-5 | . | TRBD1 | TGTGCCAGCAGCCGCACCGGGACAGCCTACGAGCAGTACTTC | CASSRTGTAYEQYF
TRBJ2-3 | TRBV5-1 | . | TRBD2 | TGCGCCAGCAGCTTCGGCGGGAGGGGCGCAGATACGCAGTATTTT | CASSFGGRGADTQYF
TRBJ1-2 | TRBV3-1/TRBV3-2 | . | TRBD1 | TGTGCCAGCAGCCCCGTCGGGACAGGGGGACTTGGCTACACCTTC | CASSPVGTGGLGYTF
TRBJ2-5 | TRBV5-1 | once | . | TGCGCCAGCAGCTTGGGAGCGGGTGGGCGAGAGACCCAGTACTTC | CASSLGAGGRETQYF
TRBJ2-5 | TRBV10-3 | . | . | TGTGCCACCGGGAAACAAGAGACCCAGTACTTC | CATGKQETQYF
TRBJ2-1 | TRBV28 | . | TRBD2 | TGTGCCAGCAGCCGTTATAGCGGGAGATTCTACAATGAGCAGTTCTTC | CASSRYSGRFYNEQFF
TRBJ2-2 | TRBV27 | . | . | TGTGCCAGCAGCCCCTTGGGGGGGCCCGCTCTTACCGGGGAGCTGTTTTTT | CASSPLGGPALTGELFF
TRBJ2-1 | TRBV6-4 | . | TRBD2 | TGTGCCAGCAGTCCCTCAGCGGGGGCCTACAATGAGCAGTTCTTC | CASSPSAGAYNEQFF
TRBJ2-5 | TRBV11-2 | . | . | TGTGCCAGCAGCTACGGACTCCGAGAGACCCAGTACTTC | CASSYGLRETQYF
TRBJ2-1 | TRBV6-5 | few | TRBD2 | TGTGCCAGCAGTTACCTACGGGAGGGCCTGGGTGAGCAGTTCTTC | CASSYLREGLGEQFF
TRBJ2-7 | TRBV9 | . | TRBD2 | TGTGCCAGCAGCGCCCCCCGGCCTAGCGGGAGTGGCGAGCAGTACTTC | CASSAPRPSGSGEQYF
TRBJ2-1 | TRBV7-9 | . | . | TGTGCCAGCAGGGGGAGCAATGAGCAGTTCTTC | CASRGSNEQFF
TRBJ2-2 | TRBV30 | . | TRBD2 | TGTGCCTGGAGCCCTCGGAGACTAGCGGCCACCGGGGAGCTGTTTTTT | CAWSPRRLAATGELFF
TRBJ1-6 | TRBV4-1 | . | . | TGCGCCAGCAGCCGCCCGGGTAATTCACCCCTCCACTTT | CASSRPGNSPLHF
TRBJ2-1 | TRBV6-2/TRBV6-3 | . | . | TGTGCCAGCAGTTACTCTCGGGAGCAGTTCTTC | CASSYSREQFF
TRBJ2-1 | TRBV5-4 | . | TRBD2 | TGTGCCAGCAGCCCAGCTAGCGGGAGCTACAATGAGCAGTTCTTC | CASSPASGSYNEQFF
TRBJ1-1 | TRBV28 | . | TRBD1 | TGTGCCAGCAGTTGGACAGGGGTGGGCACTGAAGCTTTCTTT | CASSWTGVGTEAFF
TRBJ2-7 | TRBV2 | . | TRBD1 | TGTGCCAGCAGCGGACAGGGGAGCCCCTACGAGCAGTACTTC | CASSGQGSPYEQYF
TRBJ1-6 | TRBV20-1 | . | . | TGCAGTGCTAGTGGGGAGGCCTCTTCACCCCTCCACTTT | CSASGEASSPLHF
TRBJ2-4 | TRBV15 | few | . | TGTGCCACCAGCGCACGGACGGGGGACATTCAGTACTTC | CATSARTGDIQYF